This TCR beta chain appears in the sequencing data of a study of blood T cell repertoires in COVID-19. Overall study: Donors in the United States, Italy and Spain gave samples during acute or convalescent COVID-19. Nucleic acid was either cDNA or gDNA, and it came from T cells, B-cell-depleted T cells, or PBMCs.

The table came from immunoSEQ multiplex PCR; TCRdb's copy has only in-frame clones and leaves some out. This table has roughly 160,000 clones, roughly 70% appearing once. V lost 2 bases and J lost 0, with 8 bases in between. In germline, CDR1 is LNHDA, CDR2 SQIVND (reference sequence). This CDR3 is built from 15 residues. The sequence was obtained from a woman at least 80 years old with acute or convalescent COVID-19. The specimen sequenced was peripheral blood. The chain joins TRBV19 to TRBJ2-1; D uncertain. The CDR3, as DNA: TGTGCCAGTAGTATATACCCGAGCTCCTACAATGAGCAGTTCTTC. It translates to CASSIYPSSYNEQFF. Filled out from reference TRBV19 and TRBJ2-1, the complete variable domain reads DGGITQSPKYLFRKEGQNVTLSCEQNLNHDAMYWYRQDPGQGLRLIYYSQIVNDFQKGDIAEGYSVSREKKESFPLTVTSAQKNPTAFYLCASSIYPSSYNEQFFGPGTRLTVL.